The T cell receptor beta chain under discussion was sequenced for a study of human T cells and chemical hapten exposure. At the level of the study: Among samples, TCR yields varied mainly because of small differences in pooled library volume.

This clonotype was seen many times. TCRdb re-derived calls from the RACE reads in MiXCR, one entry per CDR3 protein. The sample has approximately 28,000 distinct CDR3 sequences, around 10% seen once. The time point: patch test 2, 6 weeks after DPC sensitization. The treatment: therapeutic diphenylcyclopropenone sensitization with weekly scalp DPC. The CDR3 extends over 14 amino acids. Trimming removed 4 bases from V and 4 bases from J, with 10 bases in between. Germline CDR1 and CDR2: LGHDT and YNNKEL (reference sequence). This rearrangement joins TRBV3-1 to TRBJ1-4; maybe TRBD1 (6 bases). The TCR comes from a man in his thirties or forties with alopecia areata. Some clones in this sample may be carry-over from other donors' samples. The sample consisted of whole blood, taken in connection with sensitization to the hapten diphenylcyclopropenone (DPC). CDR3 bases: TGTGCCAGCAGCCGAAGGGGGAATAATGAAAAACTGTTTTTT. Translated, it gives CASSRRGNNEKLFF.